These T cell receptor beta chains were read from a single sample in a study of T cells expressing NK-cell markers. With the 5' RACE reads reprocessed, TCRdb shows one record per CDR3 protein and no DNA. The ten top clones account for approximately 0.42%, within a sample of about 260,000 distinct CDR3 sequences. Material: blood T cells: a sorted CD56 or NKG2C T cell subset, CD4+ or CD8+ T cells, or bulk PBMC T cells (not recorded which). These receptors were taken from a man aged 18 to 35 in good health. Each CDR3 is given with its conserved first and last residue.

j_call: TRBJ2-3
v_call: TRBV12-3/TRBV12-4
cdr3_aa: CASRVALAETDTQYF

j_call: TRBJ2-3
v_call: TRBV12-3/TRBV12-4
cdr3_aa: CASSQRTGTSATDTQYF

j_call: TRBJ2-3
v_call: TRBV14
cdr3_aa: CASSRLTSTDTQYF

j_call: TRBJ1-2
v_call: TRBV30
cdr3_aa: CAWRGGPVPLTF

j_call: TRBJ2-5
v_call: TRBV11-2
cdr3_aa: CASSLRPIRETQYF

j_call: TRBJ2-1
v_call: TRBV6-1
cdr3_aa: CASRLGLVYGNEQFF

j_call: TRBJ2-6
v_call: TRBV5-1
cdr3_aa: CASGTQLPANVLTF

j_call: TRBJ2-3
v_call: TRBV12-5
cdr3_aa: CASGTPGLVTQYF

j_call: TRBJ2-5
v_call: TRBV7-6
cdr3_aa: CASSLIQEYQETQYF

j_call: TRBJ2-3
v_call: TRBV12-3/TRBV12-4
cdr3_aa: CASSLGGSPKTQYF

j_call: TRBJ2-1
v_call: TRBV19
cdr3_aa: CASSQSWLYNEQFF

j_call: TRBJ2-1
v_call: TRBV7-2
cdr3_aa: CASSLAGQGNSYNEQFF

j_call: TRBJ2-7
v_call: TRBV6-5
cdr3_aa: CASSYARDNYEQYF

j_call: TRBJ1-1
v_call: TRBV12-3/TRBV12-4
cdr3_aa: CASRERTGDGRTEAFF

j_call: TRBJ2-5
v_call: TRBV15
cdr3_aa: CATSLRQGARGETQYF

j_call: TRBJ2-1
v_call: TRBV18
cdr3_aa: CASSPAGDPYNEQFF

j_call: TRBJ2-1
v_call: TRBV20-1
cdr3_aa: CSAPGSGRKGSYNEQFF

j_call: TRBJ2-1
v_call: TRBV7-9
cdr3_aa: CASPGQSYNEQFF

j_call: TRBJ1-5
v_call: TRBV6-1
cdr3_aa: CASSVSQGSRNQPQHF

j_call: TRBJ2-1
v_call: TRBV5-1
cdr3_aa: CASSETGPAGNEQFF

j_call: TRBJ1-2
v_call: TRBV29-1
cdr3_aa: CSVARLSYGYTF

j_call: TRBJ2-3
v_call: TRBV7-9
cdr3_aa: CASSSPAARTDTQYF

j_call: TRBJ2-1
v_call: TRBV6-2/TRBV6-3
cdr3_aa: CASSRALANTYNEQFF

j_call: TRBJ1-1
v_call: TRBV7-9
cdr3_aa: CASSLARTPKMNTEAFF

j_call: TRBJ2-1
v_call: TRBV11-3
cdr3_aa: CASSFLNNEQFF

j_call: TRBJ2-2
v_call: TRBV12-3/TRBV12-4
cdr3_aa: CASSPGLAGLTGELFF

j_call: TRBJ1-1
v_call: TRBV18
cdr3_aa: CASSPLRTGMNTEAFF

j_call: TRBJ2-2
v_call: TRBV6-2/TRBV6-3
cdr3_aa: CASSYARANTGELFF

j_call: TRBJ2-1
v_call: TRBV7-9
cdr3_aa: CASSFAGGYNEQFF

j_call: TRBJ2-7
v_call: TRBV10-3
cdr3_aa: CAISESASGGSYEQYF

j_call: TRBJ2-3
v_call: TRBV20-1
cdr3_aa: CSADTAGGPTDTQYF

j_call: TRBJ2-3
v_call: TRBV24-1
cdr3_aa: CATSDFGKARTDTQYF

j_call: TRBJ2-4
v_call: TRBV28
cdr3_aa: CASSLWGGDRPNPQYF

j_call: TRBJ1-6
v_call: TRBV7-8
cdr3_aa: CASSLPTGQINSPLHF

j_call: TRBJ1-1
v_call: TRBV10-3
cdr3_aa: CAISERGRADGGAFF

j_call: TRBJ1-5
v_call: TRBV12-3/TRBV12-4
cdr3_aa: CASSLWGQGRNQPQHF

j_call: TRBJ1-2
v_call: TRBV20-1
cdr3_aa: CSARAPLAGRGPKGYTF

j_call: TRBJ2-7
v_call: TRBV20-1
cdr3_aa: CSAGGTSGSSYEQYF

j_call: TRBJ2-7
v_call: TRBV10-3
cdr3_aa: CATRTGGSYEQYF

j_call: TRBJ2-2
v_call: TRBV6-5
cdr3_aa: CASSYGTGRSNTGELFF

j_call: TRBJ2-1
v_call: TRBV5-1
cdr3_aa: CASSPAGQGARSYNEQFF

j_call: TRBJ2-1
v_call: TRBV30
cdr3_aa: CAWSGLAGSSSYNEQFF

j_call: TRBJ2-7
v_call: TRBV4-2
cdr3_aa: CASSQEVGGSYEQYF

j_call: TRBJ1-4
v_call: TRBV6-2/TRBV6-3
cdr3_aa: CASSRSSNEKLFF

j_call: TRBJ1-4
v_call: TRBV30
cdr3_aa: CAWSVSRGTEKLFF

j_call: TRBJ1-2
v_call: TRBV18
cdr3_aa: CASSPPYSNYGYTF

j_call: TRBJ1-5
v_call: TRBV30
cdr3_aa: CAWSSGDRGWNQPQHF

j_call: TRBJ2-5
v_call: TRBV20-1
cdr3_aa: CSASGGGRETQYF

j_call: TRBJ1-1
v_call: TRBV6-1
cdr3_aa: CASSDYIELTEAFF

j_call: TRBJ2-7
v_call: TRBV29-1
cdr3_aa: CSVGLLGVQGEQYF

j_call: TRBJ1-2
v_call: TRBV5-6
cdr3_aa: CASSSGQGPANYGYTF

j_call: TRBJ2-1
v_call: TRBV20-1
cdr3_aa: CSARDLAGDEQFF

j_call: TRBJ2-1
v_call: TRBV11-2
cdr3_aa: CASSTPGQHNEQFF